Listed below are T cell receptor beta chains from one sample, sequenced in a study of blood T cell repertoires in COVID-19. The table came from immunoSEQ multiplex PCR; TCRdb's copy has only in-frame clones and leaves some out. This table has around 200,000 clones, more than 80% appearing once. The specimen was PBMCs or T cells enriched from blood (not recorded which). Receptors originate from a man aged 35-49 years who had recovered from COVID-19. The conserved cysteine and the conserved F or W are not part of the CDR3 here.

ASSLGTSVEQF | 11 | TRBJ2-1 | TRBV9
ASSVEYGGGGYT | 12 | TRBJ1-2 | TRBV9
ASSLEQGYGYT | 11 | TRBJ1-2 | TRBV5-1
ASSLDLGNTIY | 11 | TRBJ1-3 | TRBV5-1
ASSAGGLAEAF | 11 | TRBJ1-1 | TRBV7-3
ASSSQRQGNTGELF | 14 | TRBJ2-2 | TRBV7-9
ASSFQDSSTDTQY | 13 | TRBJ2-3 | TRBV7-2
ASSPGGSSGIGEQF | 14 | TRBJ2-1 | TRBV18
ASSEGSRGWGEQY | 13 | TRBJ2-7 | TRBV6-1
ASSLGGGRVTGELF | 14 | TRBJ2-2 | TRBV11-3
ASSGQGPNQPQH | 12 | TRBJ1-5 | TRBV19
AGTGGSGNTIY | 11 | TRBJ1-3 | TRBV30
ASSVQANQPQH | 11 | TRBJ1-5 | TRBV6-4
AIRQGAGVNTEAF | 13 | TRBJ1-1 | TRBV10-3
ASSPSSYPPGPGYEQY | 16 | TRBJ2-7 | TRBV19
ASSLDINSPLH | 11 | TRBJ1-6 | TRBV7-3
ASSESNYNEQF | 11 | TRBJ2-1 | TRBV10-1
ATGSGNHEQY | 10 | TRBJ2-7 | TRBV28
ASSLLVSEWAEQY | 13 | TRBJ2-7 | TRBV11-3
ASGLTGWSITDTQY | 14 | TRBJ2-3 | TRBV9
ASSLTAGPTDTQY | 13 | TRBJ2-3 | TRBV11-2
ASSLYPGLDTDTQY | 14 | TRBJ2-3 | TRBV5-5
ASSLRGLNQPQH | 12 | TRBJ1-5 | TRBV27
ASSYGVIRDIGGYT | 14 | TRBJ1-2 | TRBV6-6
ASSQGGRDTQY | 11 | TRBJ2-3 | TRBV5-1
ASGRGQETQY | 10 | TRBJ2-5 | TRBV11-3
ASSQDEGGQGFEQY | 14 | TRBJ2-7 | TRBV4-1
AISVGGERLYNEQF | 14 | TRBJ2-1 | TRBV10-3
ASSLGRARSTEAF | 13 | TRBJ1-1 | TRBV7-9
ASSSTGGQPPPYGYT | 15 | TRBJ1-2 | TRBV9
ASSVGDRAEQY | 11 | TRBJ2-7 | TRBV10-1
ASSPGLAGIETQY | 13 | TRBJ2-5 | TRBV3-1/TRBV3-2